The source of this T cell receptor (beta chain) is a study of blood T cell repertoires in COVID-19. In the study overall: T cells, B-cell-depleted T cells, or PBMCs provided the cDNA or gDNA that served as material.

Trimming cost V 2 bases and J 8 bases; bases outside gene matches: 1. The V gene's germline CDR1 is SGHNT and CDR2 YYREEE (reference sequence). The CDR3 extends over 12 amino acids. Profiling relied on immunoSEQ multiplex PCR, and the TCRdb table lists in-frame clones only, not all of them. Among some 150,000 clones, 86% were seen once, and the ten largest hold roughly 3.3%. The V gene is TRBV5-4, the J gene TRBJ1-1; 9 positions match TRBD1. The sequenced sample was peripheral blood. This receptor was obtained from a man in his 70s with acute or convalescent COVID-19. For the CDR3, the DNA is TGTGCCAGCAGCTTTGGGACAGGGGAAGCTTTCTTT. Protein sequence: CASSFGTGEAFF.